The 10 T cell receptor beta chains below come from one sample, sequenced in a study of T-cell reconstitution after alpha-beta-depleted transplantation in children. A library of TCRbeta sequences, prepared with unique molecular identifiers, was generated. TCRdb reprocessed the PCR reads with MiXCR, giving one entry per CDR3 protein. The sample consists of approximately 520,000 distinct CDR3 sequences, around 10% of them appearing once. Sample: PBMCs, mostly from graft donor cells, taken 180 days after TCRalphabeta/CD19-depleted stem cell transplant. These receptors were collected from a female patient younger than 10 who had a stem cell transplant for aplastic anemia, so the T cells may come from the graft donor.

In this sample, this clonotype turned up many times. The chain is built from TRBV12-3 or TRBV12-4 and TRBJ2-6; D gene uncertain. The CDR3 covers 15 residues. The V end was cut by 2 bases, the J end by 1 base, with 6 bases between. The CDR3 sequence is CASSLQQSGANVLTF. In nucleotides, the CDR3 is TGTGCCAGCAGTTTACAACAGTCTGGGGCCAACGTCCTGACTTTC.

The rearrangement joins TRBV7-2 to TRBJ2-3, with TRBD2 matching 12 bases. CDR3 length equals 16 residues. Trimming cost V 1 base and J 6 bases; bases outside gene matches: 5. Germline CDR1 and CDR2: SGHTA and FQGNSA. CDR3 protein: CASSLGLAGVSDTQYF. CDR3 sequence (DNA): TGTGCCAGCAGCTTAGGACTAGCGGGAGTGTCGGATACGCAGTATTTT.

At least ten counts were recorded for this clonotype. The rearrangement uses TRBV12-3 or TRBV12-4 and TRBJ2-2; 7 bases map to TRBD1. Trimming at V came to 4 bases and at J to 5 bases, leaving 10 bases not matched to a gene. This CDR3 spans 16 amino acids. CDR3 protein: CASSSQETGLTGELFF. In DNA form, the CDR3 reads TGTGCCAGCAGTTCCCAGGAGACAGGGCTTACCGGGGAGCTGTTTTTT.

This clonotype was observed a handful of times. Written as DNA, the CDR3 is TGTGCCAGCAGCTTAGCCCCTTCCCCTGGCGAGCAGTACGTC. Protein sequence: CASSLAPSPGEQYV. The chain carries TRBV7-9 and TRBJ2-7; D not certain. V lost 0 bases and J 6 bases, leaving 12 bases between the germline ends. Per germline, CDR1 SEHNR and CDR2 FQNEAQ (reference sequence). There are 14 residues in the CDR3.

There are a few counts of this clonotype. The genes are TRBV18 and TRBJ1-1; tentative D call: TRBD1 (5 bases). The germline CDR1 and CDR2 sequences are KGHSH and LQKENI. Between the trimmed V and J ends, which lost 6 bases and 1 base, there was a span of 18 bases. This CDR3 region has 16 residues. The CDR3 region has the DNA TGTGCCAGCTCGCCCAGGGTTTTAGAGTCGAACACTGAAGCTTTCTTT. It yields the protein CASSPRVLESNTEAFF.

This clonotype was counted only a few times. The chain is built from TRBV7-9 and TRBJ1-4; the D is unclear. V was pared by 2 bases and J by 3 bases, with 10 bases between. The CDR3 runs 15 residues. Germline assignment: CDR1 SEHNR and CDR2 FQNEAQ (reference sequence). Here the CDR3 reads CASSLTGVPNEKLFF. As DNA, the CDR3 is TGTGCCAGCAGCTTAACCGGGGTCCCTAATGAAAAACTGTTTTTT.

The chain combines TRBV7-2 with TRBJ2-1, with TRBD1 as a possible D gene (9 bases). There are 16 residues in the CDR3. CDR1 is SGHTA and CDR2 is FQGNSA in the germline V gene. V gave up 5 bases and J gave up 4 bases, with 18 bases separating them. The CDR3 DNA is TGTGCCAGCAGCGCAAGTAGCGGGACAGGGTACAATGAGCAGTTCTTC. It codes for CASSASSGTGYNEQFF.

This clonotype was seen more than once but under ten times. The J gene is TRBJ1-3, the V gene TRBV14; 7 positions agree with TRBD1. The V gene end was trimmed by 3 bases and the J gene end by 3 bases; junction bases not matched to a gene: 23. The CDR3 runs to 21 residues. The germline V gene encodes CDR1 SGHDN and CDR2 FVKESK. The CDR3 loop reads CASSQPPAELTGEGCGNTIYF. In nucleotides, the CDR3 is TGTGCCAGCAGCCAGCCCCCCGCTGAGCTAACAGGGGAAGGATGTGGAAACACCATATATTTT.

This clonotype was observed a few times. This chain uses TRBV28 with TRBJ1-1; D unresolved. CDR1 is MDHEN and CDR2 is SYDVKM in the germline V gene. The CDR3 extends over 15 amino acids. Trimming stripped 6 bases from V and 1 base from J, with 15 bases between. The CDR3 bases are TGTGCCAGCAGCCCCGCGCGCGGAGCGAACACTGAAGCTTTCTTT. It encodes CASSPARGANTEAFF.

The rearrangement links TRBV27 to TRBJ1-6, with 8 bases fitting TRBD1. V lost 3 bases to trimming and J lost 6 bases; unmatched junction nucleotides: 16. The CDR3 consists of 19 residues. The germline CDR1 and CDR2 sequences are MNHEY and SMNVEV (reference sequence). The CDR3 region has the DNA TGTGCCAGCAGTTTCTTGGGTCTCACAGGGGGTCGGTTTAATTCACCCCTCCACTTT. Encoded protein: CASSFLGLTGGRFNSPLHF.